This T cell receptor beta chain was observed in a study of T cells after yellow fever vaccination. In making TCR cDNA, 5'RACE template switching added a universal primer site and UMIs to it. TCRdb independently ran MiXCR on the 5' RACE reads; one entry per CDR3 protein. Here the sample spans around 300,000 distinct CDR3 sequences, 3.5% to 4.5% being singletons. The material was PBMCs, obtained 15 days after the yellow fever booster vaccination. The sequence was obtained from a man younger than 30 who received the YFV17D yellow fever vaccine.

CDR3 in amino acids: CASSPRVRGANVLTF. CDR3 DNA sequence: TGTGCCAGCAGTCCGCGGGTGAGAGGGGCCAACGTCCTGACTTTC. The J gene is TRBJ2-6, the V gene TRBV6-5; tentative D call: TRBD2 (5 bases). The CDR3 contains 15 residues. From germline, CDR1 is MNHEY and CDR2 SVGAGI. V shed 5 bases and J shed 4 bases, with 12 bases lying between them.